These 27 T cell receptor beta chains were sequenced from one sample in a study of OX40 agonist ivuxolimab in advanced cancers. Sequencing used immunoSEQ multiplex PCR; TCRdb keeps in-frame clones, though not all of them. The sample includes some 46,000 clones, about 80% of them seen just once. The sequencing here drew on CD4+ or CD8+ T cells sorted from blood, taken in a trial of the OX40 agonist ivuxolimab. These receptors originate from an adult with an advanced solid tumor such as melanoma, head and neck, liver or kidney cancer.

This clone came up once. The chain combines TRBV2 with TRBJ2-4; 8 positions match TRBD1. From germline, CDR1 is SNHLY and CDR2 FYNNEI. The V gene end was trimmed by 8 bases and the J gene end by 0 bases; junction bases not matched to a gene: 6. There are 15 residues in the CDR3. The CDR3 region has the DNA TGTGCCAGCGGAAGGGACAGGACAGCCAAAAACATTCAGTACTTC. Amino acid sequence: CASGRDRTAKNIQYF.

The chain links TRBV18 to TRBJ2-5, with D perhaps matching TRBD1 or TRBD2 (5 bases each). Germline V CDR1 and CDR2: KGHSH, LQKENI. CDR3 size: 18 residues. Trimming took off 3 bases at V and 5 bases at J, with 25 bases between the two ends. The CDR3 here is CASSPSPGRNLIMETQYF. The CDR3 coding sequence is TGTGCCAGCTCACCCAGTCCGGGACGCAACTTAATAATGGAGACCCAGTACTTC.

The rearrangement uses TRBV7-2 and TRBJ2-3, with D unresolved. The V gene lost 1 base and the J gene lost 3 bases, with 5 bases spanning the gap. Per the germline V gene, CDR1 is SGHTA and CDR2 is FQGNSA. This CDR3 comprises 13 residues. For the CDR3, the DNA is TGTGCCAGCAGCTTAGGGGTAACAGATACGCAGTATTTT. Protein product: CASSLGVTDTQYF.

J is TRBJ1-2 and V is TRBV5-5; D is ambiguous. The germline V and J ends were trimmed by 1 base and 8 bases, with 12 bases remaining between them. CDR1 is SGHKS, CDR2 YYEKEE, per germline (reference sequence). This CDR3 has 13 amino acids. The CDR3 sequence is CASSLRYAAGYTF. The CDR3 nucleotides read TGTGCCAGCAGCTTGCGGTATGCGGCGGGCTACACCTTC. Looking up the rest from reference TRBV5-5 and TRBJ1-2 gives the full variable domain: DAGVTQSPTHLIKTRGQQVTLRCSPISGHKSVSWYQQVLGQGPQFIFQYYEKEERGRGNFPDRFSARQFPNYSSELNVNALLLGDSALYLCASSLRYAAGYTFGSGTRLTVV.

V and J are TRBV6-5 and TRBJ2-7; D may be TRBD2 (5 bases). Germline V CDR1 and CDR2: MNHEY, SVGAGI. Trimming pared 6 bases from V and 0 bases from J, leaving 15 bases between. CDR3 size: 15 residues. The CDR3 DNA reads as TGTGCCAGCAGCATCGAAGGAGGATCCTCCTACGAGCAGTACTTC. This encodes CASSIEGGSSYEQYF.

This chain uses TRBV18 with TRBJ1-2; 9 nucleotides line up with TRBD1. V gave up 3 bases and J gave up 4 bases; unmatched junction bases: 9. The germline gives CDR1 KGHSH, CDR2 LQKENI. This CDR3 contains 16 residues. The CDR3 spells CASSPAGTGSVYGYTF. The CDR3 nucleotides are TGTGCCAGCTCACCCGCCGGGACAGGGTCTGTCTATGGCTACACCTTC.

The rearrangement uses TRBV19 and TRBJ2-7; no definite D call. This CDR3 is 14 amino acids long. From germline, CDR1 is LNHDA and CDR2 SQIVND (reference sequence). V gave up 4 bases and J gave up 2 bases, with 12 bases separating them. CDR3 loop: CASSREHPTYEQYF. The DNA of the CDR3 is TGTGCCAGTAGTAGGGAACACCCCACCTACGAGCAGTACTTC. Together with reference TRBV19 and TRBJ2-7, the CDR3 gives the full variable domain: DGGITQSPKYLFRKEGQNVTLSCEQNLNHDAMYWYRQDPGQGLRLIYYSQIVNDFQKGDIAEGYSVSREKKESFPLTVTSAQKNPTAFYLCASSREHPTYEQYFGPGTRLTVT.

The CDR3 nucleotides are TGTGCCAGCAGTCTCCGGGACGCCCAGGATGAGCAGTTCTTC. Protein: CASSLRDAQDEQFF. The chain is built from TRBV9 and TRBJ2-1; D may be TRBD1 or TRBD2 (5 bases each). CDR3 length equals 14 residues. Germline assignment: CDR1 SGDLS and CDR2 YYNGEE. V lost 5 bases and J 8 bases, leaving 17 bases between the germline ends. Full variable domain (missing parts from reference TRBV9 and TRBJ2-1): DSGVTQTPKHLITATGQRVTLRCSPRSGDLSVYWYQQSLDQGLQFLIQYYNGEERAKGNILERFSAQQFPDLHSELNLSSLELGDSALYFCASSLRDAQDEQFFGPGTRLTVL.

Judged by abundance, this clone is medium-sized. CDR3 DNA sequence: TGTGCCAGTAGTATCTCGCCACAGGGGGCATTTTATGGCTACACCTTC. Its translation: CASSISPQGAFYGYTF. The genes are TRBV19 and TRBJ1-2; TRBD1 aligns across 9 bases. The CDR3 is 16 amino acids. The V segment lost 3 bases and the J segment 5 bases; nucleotides outside the gene matches: 10. The germline V gene has CDR1 LNHDA and CDR2 SQIVND (reference sequence).

The V and J genes are TRBV6-5 and TRBJ2-1; D possibly uses TRBD1 or TRBD2 (6 bases each). V was trimmed by 4 bases and J by 5 bases, leaving 9 bases between them. From germline, CDR1 is MNHEY and CDR2 SVGAGI. This CDR3 region has 13 residues. The DNA of the CDR3 is TGTGCCAGCAGTTCGAGGGGGGACAATGAGCAGTTCTTC. This codes for CASSSRGDNEQFF.

V usage is TRBV18 and J usage is TRBJ2-7; the match to TRBD1 covers 9 bases. J gave up 2 bases and V 0 bases, and 17 bases lay outside the gene matches. CDR3 size: 20 residues. The germline gives CDR1 KGHSH, CDR2 LQKENI. The DNA of the CDR3 is TGTGCCAGCTCACCACCGAGGTTTGGGACAGGGCGGTTCCCGACCTACGAGCAGTACTTC. Its protein product is CASSPPRFGTGRFPTYEQYF.

The V gene is TRBV19, the J gene TRBJ2-2; the D gene is possibly TRBD2 (5 bases). The CDR3 has 16 residues. Germline assignment: CDR1 LNHDA and CDR2 SQIVND (reference sequence). Trimming cost V 5 bases and J 3 bases, with 16 bases left between them. The CDR3 bases are TGTGCCAGTAGTTCGCCTAGGAGGAAGCACACCGGGGAGCTGTTTTTT. This translates into CASSSPRRKHTGELFF.

J is TRBJ1-4 and V is TRBV4-2, with D tentatively TRBD1 (5 bases). In germline, CDR1 is LGHNA, CDR2 YNFKEQ. V was pared by 0 bases and J by 5 bases, with 10 bases between. The CDR3 loop spans 15 amino acids. CDR3 in amino acids: CASSQDWGRNEKLFF. The CDR3 DNA reads as TGTGCCAGCAGCCAAGATTGGGGCAGGAATGAAAAACTGTTTTTT.

The gene calls are TRBV11-2 and TRBJ2-7, with D possibly being TRBD1 (5 bases). CDR1 is SGHAT, CDR2 FQNNGV, per germline. Trimming took 5 bases from V and 3 from J, leaving 14 bases between them. The CDR3 loop spans 14 amino acids. CDR3 residues: CASSPGWEDYEQYF. The CDR3 DNA is TGTGCCAGCAGCCCAGGGTGGGAAGACTACGAGCAGTACTTC. The complete variable domain, with remaining parts taken from reference TRBV11-2 and TRBJ2-7, reads EAGVAQSPRYKIIEKRQSVAFWCNPISGHATLYWYQQILGQGPKLLIQFQNNGVVDDSQLPKDRFSAERLKGVDSTLKIQPAKLEDSAVYLCASSPGWEDYEQYFGPGTRLTVT.

This clone was seen only a few times. The V and J genes are TRBV25-1 and TRBJ2-5, with 7 bases fitting TRBD1. CDR1 is MGHDK and CDR2 is SYGVNS in the germline V gene. The CDR3 has 14 residues. Trimming took 2 bases from V and 9 from J; bases not matched to a gene: 9. Here the CDR3 reads CASSEPRQGTAQYF. The CDR3 DNA reads TGTGCCAGCAGTGAACCAAGACAGGGAACGGCCCAGTACTTC.

For the CDR3, the DNA is TGTGCCAGCAGTTTCCACTACGAGCAGTACTTC. Residues: CASSFHYEQYF. The V and J genes are TRBV6-1 and TRBJ2-7; no definite D call. V gave up 5 bases and J gave up 3 bases, with 5 bases separating them. The germline V gene has CDR1 MNHNS and CDR2 SASEGT. This CDR3 is built from 11 residues.

The rearrangement uses TRBV2 and TRBJ2-3, with D perhaps matching TRBD1 (5 bases). V shed 3 bases and J shed 1 base, with 11 bases lying between them. The CDR3 spans 15 residues. CDR1 is SNHLY and CDR2 is FYNNEI in the germline V gene. CDR3 residues: CASSDGHVGTDTQYF. The CDR3 region has the DNA TGTGCCAGCAGTGATGGACATGTCGGCACAGATACGCAGTATTTT.

The chain links TRBV4-3 to TRBJ1-2; D gene uncertain. Germline loops: CDR1 LGHNA, CDR2 YSLEER. V lost 0 bases, J lost 8 bases, and 25 bases lay in between. CDR3 length: 18 residues. CDR3 region: CASSQDALADSRSGGYTF. The DNA for the CDR3 is TGCGCCAGCAGCCAAGATGCACTGGCAGACTCGAGATCGGGCGGCTACACCTTC.

This clone was seen only once. CDR3 sequence (DNA): TGTGCCAGCAGTTACGACAAGAACACTGAAGCTTTCTTT. This sequence encodes CASSYDKNTEAFF. This rearrangement joins TRBV7-3 to TRBJ1-1; D gene unclear. The CDR3 contains 13 residues. Trimming stripped 6 bases from V and 1 base from J, with 9 bases between. Germline assignment: CDR1 SGHTA and CDR2 FQGTGA. Full variable domain (missing parts from reference TRBV7-3 and TRBJ1-1): GAGVSQTPSNKVTEKGKYVELRCDPISGHTALYWYRQSLGQGPEFLIYFQGTGAADDSGLPNDRFFAVRPEGSVSTLKIQRTERGDSAVYLCASSYDKNTEAFFGQGTRLTVV.

The chain carries TRBV14 and TRBJ1-2; D is perhaps TRBD1 (5 bases). Trimming cost V 6 bases and J 6 bases, with 14 bases left between them. The germline V gene has CDR1 SGHDN and CDR2 FVKESK. The CDR3 has 13 amino acids. This chain's CDR3 is CASRSWGIDGYTF. The CDR3 DNA reads as TGTGCCAGCAGGTCTTGGGGGATCGATGGCTACACCTTC.

The rearrangement joins TRBV30 to TRBJ2-3, with D hard to call. The CDR3 contains 14 residues. V was shortened by 5 bases and J by 2 bases, with 14 bases between the two germline ends. Germline CDR1 is GTSNPN and CDR2 is SVGIG (reference sequence). CDR3 nucleotides: TGTGCCTGGGGCCGTGGACGGTCCACAGATACGCAGTATTTT. The encoded protein is CAWGRGRSTDTQYF.

The J gene is TRBJ1-6, the V gene TRBV6-1; possible D gene TRBD1, 5 bases. V lost 11 bases, J lost 6 bases, and 14 bases lay in between. Germline loops: CDR1 MNHNS, CDR2 SASEGT. CDR3 length equals 13 residues. The CDR3 sequence: CAGSGTVNSPLHF. The CDR3 coding sequence is TGTGCCGGATCTGGGACCGTTAATTCACCCCTCCACTTT.

The J gene is TRBJ1-1, the V gene TRBV21-1; the table's D call TRBD1 went unverified against the DNA. TRBV21-1 is an annotated pseudogene. CDR3 size: 15 residues. In DNA, the CDR3 is TGTGCCAGCAGCACCCCTCCGGGACAGGGAATTGAAGCTTTCTTT. Its protein is CASSTPPGQGIEAFF.

V gene TRBV18 combines with J gene TRBJ1-1, with D possibly TRBD1 on 5 matching bases. This CDR3 has 14 amino acids. Trimming cost V 5 bases and J 1 base, with 11 bases left between them. Germline V gene sequence: CDR1 KGHSH, CDR2 LQKENI. The CDR3 coding sequence is TGTGCCAGCTCATCACACCAGGGGAACACTGAAGCTTTCTTT. This translates into CASSSHQGNTEAFF.

The CDR3 sequence is CASRSTGAPPYEQYF. DNA for the CDR3: TGTGCCAGCAGGAGTACAGGGGCCCCCCCCTACGAGCAGTACTTC. The rearrangement uses TRBV28 and TRBJ2-7, with TRBD1 identical over 7 bases. Germline values: CDR1 MDHEN, CDR2 SYDVKM. The trim removed 6 bases at V and 2 bases at J, leaving 10 bases unmatched. The CDR3 spans 15 residues.

The chain joins TRBV11-2 to TRBJ2-7; 10 nucleotides align to TRBD2. This CDR3 has 12 amino acids. The germline V gene has CDR1 SGHAT and CDR2 FQNNGV. The V segment lost 8 bases and the J segment 3 bases; nucleotides outside the gene matches: 1. The CDR3 nucleotides read TGTGCCAGCCGGACTAGCGGCTACGAGCAGTACTTC. This translates into CASRTSGYEQYF.

J is TRBJ2-2 and V is TRBV4-1, with D possibly matching TRBD2 (6 bases). The CDR3 consists of 18 residues. The germline CDR1 and CDR2 sequences are MGHRA and YSYEKL. With 1 base removed from V and 2 bases from J, the gap between germline ends came to 17 bases. The CDR3 nucleotides are TGCGCCAGCAGCCAAGGTGGGTTGGCGGGGCTCAACACCGGGGAGCTGTTTTTT. Translated: CASSQGGLAGLNTGELFF.